The following is a T cell receptor (beta chain) sequence with its context. What it binds is unknown. This sample was included in a study of cytomegalovirus exposure and HLA in healthy donors. Study background: The Caucasian-associated ancestry cluster held over 65% of around 380 genotyped donors.

Amplification used 60 Vbeta primers and 13 Jbeta primers. The assay was immunoSEQ multiplex PCR, and TCRdb's table has in-frame clones only and misses some. The ten top clones account for 0.65% to 0.75%, within a sample of 150,000 to 200,000 clones. V shed 2 bases and J 6 bases; nucleotides not matched to a gene: 18. Per germline, CDR1 LNHNV and CDR2 YYDKDF (reference sequence). The CDR3 is 18 amino acids. Study observations and caveats: The majority of CMV-associated TCR beta chains were reported as apparently HLA-restricted in a later analysis. As was reported, the classifier diagnosed cytomegalovirus status with high specificity and sensitivity.

The sequenced sample was PBMCs. This chain uses TRBV15 with TRBJ1-1; TRBD1 matches at 7 bases. The TCR sequence derives from a boy younger than 18 in good health and CMV-seronegative. The CDR3 DNA follows: TGTGCCACCAGCAGACCCATGCCGGGACAGTCGAAGGTTGCTGAAGCTTTCTTT. Protein sequence: CATSRPMPGQSKVAEAFF.